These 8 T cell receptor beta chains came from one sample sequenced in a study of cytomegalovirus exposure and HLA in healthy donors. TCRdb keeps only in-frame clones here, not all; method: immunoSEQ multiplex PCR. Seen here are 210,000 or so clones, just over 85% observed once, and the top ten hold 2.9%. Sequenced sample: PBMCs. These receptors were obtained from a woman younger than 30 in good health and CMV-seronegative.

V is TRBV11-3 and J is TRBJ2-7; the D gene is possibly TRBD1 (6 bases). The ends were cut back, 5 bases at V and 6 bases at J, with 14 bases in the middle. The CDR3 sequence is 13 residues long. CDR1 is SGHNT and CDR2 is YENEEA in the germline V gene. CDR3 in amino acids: CASSLQMDSEQYF. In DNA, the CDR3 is TGTGCCAGCAGCCTACAAATGGACAGCGAGCAGTACTTC.

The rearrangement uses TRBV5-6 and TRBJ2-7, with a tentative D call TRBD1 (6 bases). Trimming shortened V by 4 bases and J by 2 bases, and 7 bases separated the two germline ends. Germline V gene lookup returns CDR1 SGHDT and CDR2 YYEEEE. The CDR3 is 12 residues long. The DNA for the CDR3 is TGTGCCAGCAGCGGACAGCCCTACGAGCAGTACTTC. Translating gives CASSGQPYEQYF.

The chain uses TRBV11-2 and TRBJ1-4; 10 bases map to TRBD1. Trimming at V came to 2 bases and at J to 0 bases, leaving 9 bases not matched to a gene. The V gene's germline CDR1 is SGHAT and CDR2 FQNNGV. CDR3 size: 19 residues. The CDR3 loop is CASSLWDRGSGATNEKLFF. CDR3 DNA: TGTGCCAGCAGCTTATGGGACAGGGGATCGGGGGCAACTAATGAAAAACTGTTTTTT.

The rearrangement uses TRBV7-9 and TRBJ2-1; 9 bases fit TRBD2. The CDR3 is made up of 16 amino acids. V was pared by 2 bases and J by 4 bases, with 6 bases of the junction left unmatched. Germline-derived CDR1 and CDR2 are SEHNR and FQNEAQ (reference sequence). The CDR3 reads CASSLRGREGYNEQFF. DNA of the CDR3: TGTGCCAGCAGCTTACGGGGGCGGGAGGGATACAATGAGCAGTTCTTC.

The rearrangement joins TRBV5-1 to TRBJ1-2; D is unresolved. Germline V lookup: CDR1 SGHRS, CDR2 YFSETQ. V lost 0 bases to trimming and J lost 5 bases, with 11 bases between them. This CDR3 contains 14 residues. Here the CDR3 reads CASSLEGRNYGYTF. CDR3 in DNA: TGCGCCAGCAGCTTGGAAGGCAGGAATTATGGCTACACCTTC.

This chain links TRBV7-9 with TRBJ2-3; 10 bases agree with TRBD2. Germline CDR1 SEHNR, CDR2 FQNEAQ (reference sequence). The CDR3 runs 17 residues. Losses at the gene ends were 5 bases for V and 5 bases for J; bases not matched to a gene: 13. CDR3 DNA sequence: TGTGCCAGCAGCCTGGGACTAGCGAATTACCTGCAAGATACGCAGTATTTT. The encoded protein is CASSLGLANYLQDTQYF. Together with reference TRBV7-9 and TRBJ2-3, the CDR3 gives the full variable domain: DTGVSQNPRHKITKRGQNVTFRCDPISEHNRLYWYRQTLGQGPEFLTYFQNEAQLEKSRLLSDRFSAERPKGSFSTLEIQRTEQGDSAMYLCASSLGLANYLQDTQYFGPGTRLTVL.

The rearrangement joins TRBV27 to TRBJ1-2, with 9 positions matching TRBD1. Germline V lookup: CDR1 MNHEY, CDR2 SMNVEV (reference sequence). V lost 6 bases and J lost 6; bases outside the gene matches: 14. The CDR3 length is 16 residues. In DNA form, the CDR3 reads TGTGCCAGCAGCTCAAAACGACAGGGGGATCGACATGGCTACACCTTC. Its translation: CASSSKRQGDRHGYTF.

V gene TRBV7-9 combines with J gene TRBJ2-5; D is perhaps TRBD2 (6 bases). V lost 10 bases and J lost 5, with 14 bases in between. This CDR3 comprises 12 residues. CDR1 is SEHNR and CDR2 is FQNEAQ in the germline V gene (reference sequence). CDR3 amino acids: CATGSPAETQYF. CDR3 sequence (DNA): TGTGCCACCGGGAGTCCTGCGGAGACCCAGTACTTC.